A single sample gave rise to the 17 T cell receptor beta chains below, sequenced in a study of CD8+ T cells in alopecia areata. Extraction of RNA preceded its reverse transcription into cDNA, which served as the sequencing template. The assay was immunoSEQ multiplex PCR, and TCRdb's table has in-frame clones only and misses some. Of around 120,000 clones listed, over 55% are singletons. Treatment of the sample: oral pan-JAK inhibitor, 5-10 mg twice daily. The sample here was CD4+ T cells sorted from blood, taken at week 4, from a patient treated with tofacitinib. These receptor sequences come from a human donor with alopecia areata.

The rearrangement uses TRBV29-1 and TRBJ2-1; TRBD2 matches 13 bases. Germline CDR1 is SQVTM and CDR2 is ANQGSEA. V trimming: 1 base; J trimming: 10 bases; junction bases outside the gene matches: 10. This CDR3 region has 16 residues. CDR3 residues: CSVEGTPGLAGLEQFF. CDR3 sequence (DNA): TGCAGCGTTGAAGGGACTCCGGGACTAGCGGGATTAGAGCAGTTCTTC.

The chain is built from TRBV7-3 and TRBJ2-7; a possible D gene is TRBD1 (5 bases). CDR3 length: 15 amino acids. Looked up from germline, CDR1 is SGHTA and CDR2 is FQGTGA. The ends were cut back, 1 base at V and 4 bases at J, with 14 bases in the middle. This chain's CDR3 is CASSLMKGKGYEQYF. Written as DNA, the CDR3 is TGTGCCAGCAGCTTAATGAAGGGGAAGGGTTACGAGCAGTACTTC.

This chain uses TRBV30 with TRBJ1-2; D gene unclear. Germline V gene data show CDR1 as GTSNPN and CDR2 as SVGIG (reference sequence). Deletions cut 2 bases from V and 5 bases from J, with 9 bases between. The CDR3 is 12 residues long. The CDR3: CAWSSDLYGYTF. The CDR3 nucleotides are TGTGCCTGGAGTTCGGACTTGTATGGCTACACCTTC.

In DNA form, the CDR3 reads TGTGCCAGCAGGTCAAGGACAGGAGACACCGGGGAGCTGTTTTTT. Translating gives CASRSRTGDTGELFF. J is TRBJ2-2 and V is TRBV7-2; 7 nucleotides align to TRBD1. V was pared by 6 bases and J by 3 bases, with 7 bases of the junction left unmatched. From germline, CDR1 is SGHTA and CDR2 FQGNSA. The CDR3 totals 15 residues. Filled out from reference TRBV7-2 and TRBJ2-2, the complete variable domain reads GAGVSQSPSNKVTEKGKDVELRCDPISGHTALYWYRQSLGQGLEFLIYFQGNSAPDKSGLPSDRFSAERTGGSVSTLTIQRTQQEDSAVYLCASRSRTGDTGELFFGEGSRLTVL.

V gene TRBV2 combines with J gene TRBJ2-5; 11 nucleotides line up with TRBD2. This CDR3 contains 17 residues. Looked up from germline, CDR1 is SNHLY and CDR2 is FYNNEI. The ends lost 7 bases at V and 5 bases at J; junction bases unmatched: 15. This chain's CDR3 is CASKQGLAVLEGETQYF. The CDR3, as DNA: TGTGCCAGCAAGCAGGGACTAGCGGTCCTGGAGGGGGAGACCCAGTACTTC.

This clone was recorded once. The rearrangement uses TRBV9 and TRBJ2-3, with D possibly being TRBD1 or TRBD2 (6 bases each). Looked up from germline, CDR1 is SGDLS and CDR2 is YYNGEE. The CDR3 sequence is 14 residues long. Trimming removed 3 bases from V and 3 bases from J, with 11 bases in between. The CDR3: CASSERGDTDTQYF. CDR3 DNA sequence: TGTGCCAGCAGCGAGAGGGGGGATACAGATACGCAGTATTTT. Looking up the rest from reference TRBV9 and TRBJ2-3 gives the full variable domain: DSGVTQTPKHLITATGQRVTLRCSPRSGDLSVYWYQQSLDQGLQFLIQYYNGEERAKGNILERFSAQQFPDLHSELNLSSLELGDSALYFCASSERGDTDTQYFGPGTRLTVL.

A few counts support this clone. The chain uses TRBV19 and TRBJ2-3, with 9 bases fitting TRBD1. The germline CDR1 and CDR2 sequences are LNHDA and SQIVND (reference sequence). This CDR3 is 15 amino acids long. Losses at the gene ends were 7 bases for V and 7 bases for J; bases not matched to a gene: 12. CDR3 sequence (DNA): TGTGCCAGTAACATCCCGACGGGACAGGGCAATACGCAGTATTTT. Residues: CASNIPTGQGNTQYF.

The rearrangement links TRBV29-1 to TRBJ1-2; 10 bases agree with TRBD1. The CDR3 totals 16 residues. V shed 2 bases and J 4 bases; nucleotides not matched to a gene: 10. Germline V lookup: CDR1 SQVTM, CDR2 ANQGSEA. The CDR3 here is CSVESETGGAGYGYTF. The CDR3 coding sequence is TGCAGCGTTGAATCGGAGACAGGGGGCGCCGGCTATGGCTACACCTTC. The variable domain in full, completed from reference TRBV29-1 and TRBJ1-2, reads SAVISQKPSRDICQRGTSLTIQCQVDSQVTMMFWYRQQPGQSLTLIATANQGSEATYESGFVIDKFPISRPNLTFSTLTVSNMSPEDSSIYLCSVESETGGAGYGYTFGSGTRLTVV.

The chain couples TRBV30 to TRBJ2-6, with a tentative D call TRBD1 (5 bases). The CDR3 runs 17 residues. The germline gives CDR1 GTSNPN, CDR2 SVGIG (reference sequence). Trimming cost V 5 bases and J 1 base, with 18 bases left between them. The CDR3 DNA sequence: TGTGCCTGGCGACAGCTCCGAAGGTGGTCTGGGGCCAACGTCCTGACTTTC. Translating gives CAWRQLRRWSGANVLTF.

The gene calls are TRBV29-1 and TRBJ1-3; D gene unclear. V was trimmed by 2 bases and J by 0 bases, leaving 8 bases between them. Germline CDR1 and CDR2: SQVTM and ANQGSEA. This CDR3 region has 14 residues. The CDR3 sequence: CSVERKFSGNTIYF. The CDR3 region has the DNA TGCAGCGTTGAAAGGAAATTCTCTGGAAACACCATATATTTT.

This clone was detected a few times. The chain combines TRBV7-2 with TRBJ1-2; D perhaps matches TRBD1 (6 bases). Trimming took 7 bases from V and 7 from J, leaving 19 bases between them. There are 14 residues in the CDR3. Germline CDR1 is SGHTA and CDR2 is FQGNSA. CDR3 residues: CASTAVGGRFGYTF. The DNA for the CDR3 is TGTGCCAGCACCGCCGTGGGGGGGCGTTTTGGCTACACCTTC. Full variable domain (rest looked up from reference TRBV7-2 and TRBJ1-2): GAGVSQSPSNKVTEKGKDVELRCDPISGHTALYWYRQSLGQGLEFLIYFQGNSAPDKSGLPSDRFSAERTGGSVSTLTIQRTQQEDSAVYLCASTAVGGRFGYTFGSGTRLTVV.

The J gene is TRBJ2-7, the V gene TRBV15, with 8 positions matching TRBD2. With V trimmed by 2 bases and J by 3 bases, 6 bases remained unmatched. CDR3 length equals 15 residues. Germline values: CDR1 LNHNV, CDR2 YYDKDF (reference sequence). CDR3 sequence reads: CATSRSKAGGYEQYF. In DNA, the CDR3 is TGTGCCACCAGCAGATCCAAGGCGGGGGGCTACGAGCAGTACTTC.

This chain uses TRBV2 with TRBJ1-1; D is perhaps TRBD1 (6 bases). V was pared by 8 bases and J by 0 bases, with 13 bases between. The CDR3 loop spans 14 amino acids. The germline V gene encodes CDR1 SNHLY and CDR2 FYNNEI. DNA of the CDR3: TGTGCCAGCGGAGGGGGGAGATTGAACACTGAAGCTTTCTTT. Encoded protein: CASGGGRLNTEAFF. Based on the CDR3 plus reference TRBV2 and TRBJ1-1, the full variable domain is EPEVTQTPSHQVTQMGQEVILRCVPISNHLYFYWYRQILGQKVEFLVSFYNNEISEKSEIFDDQFSVERPDGSNFTLKIRSTKLEDSAMYFCASGGGRLNTEAFFGQGTRLTVV.

The rearrangement uses TRBV18 and TRBJ2-7, with D possibly being TRBD1 (6 bases). Trimming took off 4 bases at V and 1 base at J, with 11 bases between the two ends. Germline CDR1 KGHSH, CDR2 LQKENI. The CDR3 has 14 residues. The CDR3 reads CASSLAGASYEQYF. The CDR3 DNA reads TGTGCCAGCTCACTGGCAGGGGCGTCCTACGAGCAGTACTTC.

This chain links TRBV10-3 with TRBJ1-2; 8 positions match TRBD1. V was clipped by 1 base and J by 3 bases; unmatched bases: 10. The germline CDR1 and CDR2 sequences are ENHRY and SYGVKD. This CDR3 is built from 17 residues. The CDR3 DNA reads as TGTGCCATCAGTGAGTGGGGACGCACAGGGGGTCACTATGGCTACACCTTC. As protein: CAISEWGRTGGHYGYTF.

This chain uses TRBV30 with TRBJ2-5; TRBD1 matches 8 bases. V lost 5 bases and J lost 1; bases outside the gene matches: 6. Germline V gene sequence: CDR1 GTSNPN, CDR2 SVGIG (reference sequence). The CDR3 runs 14 residues. CDR3 coding DNA: TGTGCCTGGTGCAGGGACAGGTCCCAAGAGACCCAGTACTTC. This translates into CAWCRDRSQETQYF.

This rearrangement joins TRBV1 to TRBJ2-5; the table's D call, TRBD1, has no DNA check behind it. TRBV1 is described as a pseudogene. This CDR3 region has 14 residues. CDR3 in amino acids: CTSSQMVQQETQYF. In DNA, the CDR3 is TGCACCAGCAGCCAAATGGTCCAGCAAGAGACCCAGTACTTC.